This T cell receptor (beta chain) derives from a study of blood T cell repertoires in COVID-19. The wider study: Sites in the United States, Italy and Spain provided acute and convalescent COVID-19 samples.

In this sample, this clone turned up once. Generated by immunoSEQ multiplex PCR, the TCRdb table keeps only in-frame clones and is missing some. The repertoire includes some 58,000 clones, about 86% of them detected once, and roughly 1.2% sits in the top ten. Germline CDR1 is SGDLS and CDR2 is YYNGEE. The CDR3 runs to 16 residues. With 3 bases clipped from V and 1 base from J, the junction kept 2 bases outside the gene matches. Sequenced: peripheral blood. The chain couples TRBV9 to TRBJ2-3, with 13 bases fitting TRBD2. This receptor was obtained from a man aged 40-49 years with acute or convalescent COVID-19. This CDR3 is CASSAGTSGGTDTQYF. For the CDR3, the DNA is TGTGCCAGCAGCGCCGGGACTAGCGGGGGCACAGATACGCAGTATTTT.